One sample yielded the 16 T cell receptor beta chains listed below, sequenced in a study of identical twins. MiXCR, applied by TCRdb to the 5' RACE reads, yields one record per CDR3 protein. The sample includes 600,000 to 850,000 distinct CDR3 sequences, 15% to 20% seen only once; the top ten take around 12%. These data are also associated with another study on T cells expressing NK-cell markers.

Sequenced: PBMCs. Receptor source: a woman under 30 in good health.

The V gene is TRBV10-1, the J gene TRBJ1-1, with a weak D call TRBD1 (5 bases). The CDR3 totals 15 residues. Germline CDR1 and CDR2: WNHNN and SYGVQD (reference sequence). Trimming took off 6 bases at V and 3 bases at J, with 17 bases between the two ends. CDR3 coding DNA: TGCGCCAGCAGAAAAGAGGGGTCGGAGGACACTGAAGCTTTCTTT. It encodes CASRKEGSEDTEAFF.

This clonotype was detected only a few times. The rearrangement joins TRBV3-1 to TRBJ2-5; tentatively, D is TRBD2 (5 bases). The V end lost 1 base, the J end lost 4 bases, and 10 bases lay between the germline ends. The CDR3 runs to 14 residues. Per the germline V gene, CDR1 is LGHDT and CDR2 is YNNKEL (reference sequence). The CDR3 DNA reads as TGTGCCAGCAGCCAAGCGGGGATAGGAGAGACCCAGTACTTC. Its translation is CASSQAGIGETQYF.

The chain recombines TRBV5-1 with TRBJ2-3, with D perhaps matching TRBD1 (6 bases). The CDR3 extends over 15 amino acids. Germline CDR1 is SGHRS and CDR2 is YFSETQ. The V gene lost 3 bases and the J gene lost 5 bases, with 16 bases spanning the gap. The CDR3 nucleotides read TGCGCCAGCAGCTCGGGACAAAACTGGGGAGATACGCAGTATTTT. Amino acid sequence: CASSSGQNWGDTQYF. Looking up the rest from reference TRBV5-1 and TRBJ2-3 gives the full variable domain: KAGVTQTPRYLIKTRGQQVTLSCSPISGHRSVSWYQQTPGQGLQFLFEYFSETQRNKGNFPGRFSGRQFSNSRSEMNVSTLELGDSALYLCASSSGQNWGDTQYFGPGTRLTVL.

This chain joins TRBV6-5 and TRBJ2-3; D is tentatively TRBD1 or TRBD2 (5 bases each). V shed 4 bases and J shed 6 bases, with 17 bases lying between them. CDR1 is MNHEY, CDR2 SVGAGI, per germline. The CDR3 is 15 amino acids. The CDR3 region is CASSSRDGGVDTQYF. The CDR3 DNA follows: TGTGCCAGCAGTTCTCGGGACGGTGGAGTTGATACGCAGTATTTT.

The sample holds a few counts of this clonotype. J is TRBJ2-5 and V is TRBV15, with D perhaps matching TRBD2 (6 bases). In germline, CDR1 is LNHNV, CDR2 YYDKDF (reference sequence). The CDR3 runs to 15 residues. V was pared by 2 bases and J by 0 bases, with 10 bases between. CDR3: CATSRHGTYQETQYF. The CDR3 DNA reads as TGTGCCACCAGCAGACACGGGACTTACCAAGAGACCCAGTACTTC.

The genes are TRBV3-1 and TRBJ2-3; D not resolved. The V end lost 5 bases, the J end lost 4 bases, and 16 bases lay between the germline ends. Looked up from germline, CDR1 is LGHDT and CDR2 is YNNKEL (reference sequence). This CDR3 is 15 amino acids long. CDR3 amino acids: CASSAYVMNPDTQYF. The CDR3 DNA reads as TGTGCCAGCAGCGCCTACGTCATGAACCCAGATACGCAGTATTTT.

This clonotype was seen a handful of times. The V and J genes are TRBV24-1 and TRBJ2-3, with D uncertain. This CDR3 spans 13 amino acids. The V and J ends lost 5 bases and 5 bases respectively, with 10 bases between them. CDR1 and CDR2 (germline): KGHDR, SFDVKD. CDR3 in DNA: TGTGCCACCAGTGGAGGTTTGGGAGATACGCAGTATTTT. Amino acids: CATSGGLGDTQYF.

In this sample, this clonotype turned up many times. The chain has TRBV10-3 and TRBJ1-2, with D unclear. The CDR3 runs 13 residues. The V and J ends lost 3 bases and 6 bases respectively, with 11 bases between them. Germline CDR1 and CDR2: ENHRY and SYGVKD. The CDR3 region has the DNA TGTGCCATCAGTGACGAGGGCACTCATGGCTACACCTTC. Its translation is CAISDEGTHGYTF.

This clonotype was counted at least ten times. The rearrangement uses TRBV6-2 or TRBV6-3 and TRBJ1-2; D not certain. V was pared by 5 bases and J by 13 bases, with 23 bases between. The CDR3 contains 14 residues. Looked up from germline, CDR1 is MNHEY and CDR2 is SVGEGT. The CDR3 sequence: CASSRSGSAATGTF. The CDR3 DNA sequence: TGTGCCAGCAGTAGATCAGGATCGGCGGCAACCGGCACCTTC.

The chain links TRBV2 to TRBJ2-7, with TRBD2 matching over 9 bases. The CDR3 consists of 14 residues. In germline, CDR1 is SNHLY, CDR2 FYNNEI. Losses at the gene ends were 11 bases for V and 0 bases for J; bases not matched to a gene: 8. The CDR3, as DNA: TGTGCCGGGGCGCTAGCGGGGAACTCCTACGAGCAGTACTTC. Its translation is CAGALAGNSYEQYF. The full variable domain, in which reference TRBV2 and TRBJ2-7 provide the parts outside the CDR3, is EPEVTQTPSHQVTQMGQEVILRCVPISNHLYFYWYRQILGQKVEFLVSFYNNEISEKSEIFDDQFSVERPDGSNFTLKIRSTKLEDSAMYFCAGALAGNSYEQYFGPGTRLTVT.

The chain has TRBV7-3 and TRBJ1-1, with 9 bases matching TRBD1. The CDR3 runs 15 residues. Germline V gene sequence: CDR1 SGHTA, CDR2 FQGTGA. V lost 1 base to trimming and J lost 4 bases; unmatched junction nucleotides: 4. The CDR3 DNA is TGTGCCAGCAGCTTAAATACAGGGGGCCGCACTGAAGCTTTCTTT. Translated: CASSLNTGGRTEAFF. Looking up the rest from reference TRBV7-3 and TRBJ1-1 gives the full variable domain: GAGVSQTPSNKVTEKGKYVELRCDPISGHTALYWYRQSLGQGPEFLIYFQGTGAADDSGLPNDRFFAVRPEGSVSTLKIQRTERGDSAVYLCASSLNTGGRTEAFFGQGTRLTVV.

This clonotype appeared a few times. The chain carries TRBV25-1 and TRBJ1-4; D is perhaps TRBD1 (5 bases). The CDR3 spans 15 residues. Germline assignment: CDR1 MGHDK and CDR2 SYGVNS. The V gene lost 2 bases and the J gene lost 7 bases, with 14 bases spanning the gap. CDR3 amino acids: CASSETGGTSEKLFF. The CDR3 DNA is TGTGCCAGCAGTGAAACGGGGGGAACGAGTGAAAAACTGTTTTTT.

This clonotype was picked up a small number of times. V gene TRBV3-1 combines with J gene TRBJ2-1, with TRBD2 matching 12 bases. Trimming removed 1 base from V and 15 bases from J; junction bases left unmatched: 10. CDR1 LGHDT and CDR2 YNNKEL come from the germline V gene (reference sequence). The CDR3 is made up of 15 amino acids. CDR3 sequence: CASSQAASGRAPPFF. In DNA form, the CDR3 reads TGTGCCAGCAGCCAAGCCGCTAGCGGGAGGGCCCCACCGTTCTTC.

The chain combines TRBV9 with TRBJ2-1; D possibly corresponds to TRBD2 (7 bases). CDR3 size: 14 residues. CDR1 is SGDLS, CDR2 YYNGEE, per germline. Trimming pared 3 bases from V and 5 bases from J, leaving 12 bases between. The CDR3 sequence is CASSGGGLDNEQFF. CDR3 nucleotide sequence: TGTGCCAGCAGCGGGGGGGGGCTCGACAATGAGCAGTTCTTC.

The chain links TRBV7-9 to TRBJ2-1, with D tentatively TRBD2 (5 bases). V lost 5 bases, J lost 10 bases, and 15 bases lay in between. Germline CDR1 and CDR2: SEHNR and FQNEAQ (reference sequence). CDR3 size: 13 residues. The CDR3 sequence: CASSQTLAGEQFF. The DNA for the CDR3 is TGTGCCAGCAGCCAGACCCTAGCCGGGGAGCAGTTCTTC.

This rearrangement joins TRBV7-3 to TRBJ2-5; tentatively, D is TRBD1 (5 bases). Deletions cut 1 base from V and 5 bases from J, with 20 bases between. CDR1 and CDR2 from the germline V gene are SGHTA and FQGTGA. The CDR3 totals 17 residues. CDR3 nucleotide sequence: TGTGCCAGCAGCTTAATAATCGCAGGGTGCCGATTCGAGACCCAGTACTTC. This translates into CASSLIIAGCRFETQYF.